Sequencing of this T cell receptor (beta chain) was carried out in a study of blood T cell repertoires in COVID-19. As for the study in general: Symptom resolution, clearance, or two negative PCRs marked donors in Cohort 3 as recovered. Collection of acute and convalescent COVID-19 samples took place in the United States, Italy and Spain. PBMCs, B-cell-depleted T cells, or T cells were the source of the cDNA or gDNA that made up the material.

The table came from immunoSEQ multiplex PCR; TCRdb's copy has only in-frame clones and leaves some out. The sample includes some 200,000 clones, about nine tenths seen only once; the top ten take approximately 7.3%. The CDR3 spans 15 residues. The trim removed 4 bases at V and 5 bases at J, leaving 9 bases unmatched. CDR1 is SGHAT, CDR2 FQDESV, per germline (reference sequence). The chain employs TRBV11-1 and TRBJ2-5; 8 bases align to TRBD2. The sequencing input was PBMCs or T cells enriched from blood (not recorded which). This TCR derives from a man younger than 40 in a cohort exposed to, infected with or recovered from COVID-19 (not recorded which). The CDR3 here is CASSSRGGLMETQYF. For the CDR3, the DNA is TGTGCCAGCAGCTCCCGGGGGGGGCTAATGGAGACCCAGTACTTC.